These 28 T cell receptor beta chains originate from one sample sequenced in a study of T cell responses to AZD1222 COVID-19 vaccine. TCRdb's copy holds only in-frame clones and misses some; the assay was immunoSEQ multiplex PCR. The top ten hold around 5% of the sample, which has tens of thousands of clones, approximately 90% seen once. The sequences come from peripheral blood, collected on day 0 of AZD1222 vaccination. The receptors come from an adult in good health.

The chain has TRBV12-3 or TRBV12-4 and TRBJ1-2; a possible D gene is TRBD1 (6 bases). The V end was cut by 5 bases, the J end by 6 bases, with 10 bases between. The CDR3 contains 12 residues. CDR3 region: CASSQTGHGYTF. The CDR3 DNA follows: TGTGCCAGCAGTCAAACAGGGCATGGCTACACCTTC.

V gene TRBV5-8 combines with J gene TRBJ2-3, with D perhaps assigned TRBD1 or TRBD2 (5 bases each). V gave up 4 bases and J gave up 0 bases, with 12 bases separating them. The CDR3 covers 15 residues. In germline, CDR1 is SGHTS, CDR2 YDEGEE. The CDR3: CASSPRERSTDTQYF. The CDR3 DNA follows: TGTGCCAGCAGCCCCAGGGAGAGGAGCACAGATACGCAGTATTTT.

The CDR3 DNA sequence: TGTGCCTGGAGGGGGTCGGGGGTCTCATTCGGCACAGATACGCAGTATTTT. Amino acids: CAWRGSGVSFGTDTQYF. The V call is TRBV30, the J call TRBJ2-3, with D possibly matching TRBD2 (6 bases). The V gene lost 3 bases and the J gene lost 1 base, with 20 bases spanning the gap. In germline, CDR1 is GTSNPN, CDR2 SVGIG (reference sequence). This CDR3 has 17 residues.

V is TRBV25-1 and J is TRBJ1-6, with D possibly being TRBD1 (5 bases). The germline V gene encodes CDR1 MGHDK and CDR2 SYGVNS. Trimming removed 6 bases at V and 6 bases at J, with 15 bases between. CDR3 length equals 15 residues. This CDR3 is CASSAAGGFNSPLHF. The CDR3 DNA sequence: TGTGCCAGCAGCGCTGCGGGGGGTTTTAATTCACCCCTCCACTTT.

This clone was seen just once. The chain couples TRBV7-9 to TRBJ1-2; D is undetermined. Trimming removed 5 bases at V and 0 bases at J, with 13 bases between. From germline, CDR1 is SEHNR and CDR2 FQNEAQ (reference sequence). The CDR3 contains 15 residues. This CDR3 is CASSPRGSANYGYTF. The CDR3 nucleotides are TGTGCCAGCAGCCCCCGAGGCAGCGCTAACTATGGCTACACCTTC.

The CDR3 here is CASSYLTANYGYTF. CDR3 nucleotide sequence: TGTGCCAGCAGTTACCTTACAGCTAACTATGGCTACACCTTC. V and J are TRBV6-6 and TRBJ1-2; D is ambiguous. Trimming cost V 2 bases and J 0 bases, with 7 bases left between them. Per germline, CDR1 MNHNY and CDR2 SVGAGI (reference sequence). There are 14 residues in the CDR3.

The count of this clone is one. J is TRBJ2-2 and V is TRBV5-1; 8 bases match TRBD1. The V gene end was trimmed by 1 base and the J gene end by 3 bases; junction bases not matched to a gene: 2. CDR1 and CDR2 from the germline V gene are SGHRS and YFSETQ. This CDR3 is built from 15 residues. CDR3 protein: CASSLQGADTGELFF. The CDR3 nucleotides read TGCGCCAGCAGCTTGCAGGGGGCGGACACCGGGGAGCTGTTTTTT.

The sample holds a few counts of this clone. The chain couples TRBV4-1 to TRBJ1-3, with 11 bases fitting TRBD1. This CDR3 contains 15 residues. With V trimmed by 4 bases and J by 2 bases, 1 base remained unmatched. Germline CDR1 MGHRA, CDR2 YSYEKL. DNA for the CDR3: TGCGCCAGCAGCCTGGACAGGGGGCCTGGAAACACCATATATTTT. This encodes CASSLDRGPGNTIYF.

CDR3 loop: CASSFWQGGQKETQYF. The CDR3 DNA reads TGTGCCAGCAGTTTTTGGCAGGGGGGGCAAAAAGAGACCCAGTACTTC. The J gene is TRBJ2-5, the V gene TRBV27; D assignment may be TRBD1 or TRBD2 (7 bases each). The V end lost 3 bases, the J end lost 3 bases, and 17 bases lay between the germline ends. The CDR3 contains 16 residues. CDR1 is MNHEY, CDR2 SMNVEV, per germline (reference sequence).

The rearrangement joins TRBV14 to TRBJ1-1; no reliable D call. This CDR3 has 15 amino acids. The V gene lost 0 bases and the J gene lost 6 bases, with 14 bases spanning the gap. Per germline, CDR1 SGHDN and CDR2 FVKESK. The CDR3 reads CASSQDRTRYSEAFF. For the CDR3, the DNA is TGTGCCAGCAGCCAAGACCGAACAAGATACTCTGAAGCTTTCTTT.

The chain links TRBV19 to TRBJ1-5, with D perhaps TRBD1 (6 bases). Between the trimmed V and J ends, which lost 3 bases and 5 bases, there was a span of 14 bases. This CDR3 is built from 15 residues. Germline V gene data show CDR1 as LNHDA and CDR2 as SQIVND (reference sequence). Written as DNA, the CDR3 is TGTGCCAGTAGTATTAACGACAGGACGCATCAGCCCCAGCATTTT. Protein product: CASSINDRTHQPQHF.

This clone was seen more than once but under ten times. This chain links TRBV15 with TRBJ1-4; D is uncertain. Germline V CDR1 and CDR2: LNHNV, YYDKDF (reference sequence). The CDR3 has 14 residues. V was shortened by 0 bases and J by 5 bases, with 7 bases between the two germline ends. The CDR3 DNA reads TGTGCCACCAGCAGAGATTTAGGGAATGAAAAACTGTTTTTT. This gives the protein CATSRDLGNEKLFF.

The V call is TRBV19, the J call TRBJ1-5; D is unresolved. Per the germline V gene, CDR1 is LNHDA and CDR2 is SQIVND (reference sequence). V shed 5 bases and J shed 10 bases, with 18 bases lying between them. CDR3 size: 14 residues. CDR3 residues: CASSYGPPSLPQHF. The CDR3 region has the DNA TGTGCCAGTAGTTACGGCCCTCCCTCACTTCCCCAGCATTTT.

The table lists this clone with a count of one. The chain uses TRBV7-9 and TRBJ2-7; TRBD2 aligns across 7 bases. Looked up from germline, CDR1 is SEHNR and CDR2 is FQNEAQ (reference sequence). The CDR3 is made up of 15 amino acids. Germline trimming cut 3 bases from V and 2 bases from J; bases unmatched to any gene: 7. As DNA, the CDR3 is TGTGCCAGCAGCTTCTCGGGGGGTTCCGCCTACGAGCAGTACTTC. This translates into CASSFSGGSAYEQYF.

The rearrangement links TRBV30 to TRBJ1-6; D might be TRBD1 (5 bases). The germline V gene has CDR1 GTSNPN and CDR2 SVGIG (reference sequence). Trimming pared 2 bases from V and 12 bases from J, leaving 14 bases between. This CDR3 region has 13 residues. The CDR3 DNA sequence: TGTGCCTGGAGTATTTATAGGGGAGAACCCCTCCACTTT. The encoded protein is CAWSIYRGEPLHF.

This clone appeared a single time. V and J are TRBV3-1 (or the pseudogene TRBV3-2) and TRBJ1-1; D gene uncertain. CDR1 is LGHDT, CDR2 YNNKEL, per germline (reference sequence). V gave up 4 bases and J gave up 1 base, with 10 bases separating them. The CDR3 spans 14 residues. CDR3 loop: CASSRQHENTEAFF. The CDR3 nucleotides are TGTGCCAGCAGCCGCCAGCATGAGAACACTGAAGCTTTCTTT.

The rearrangement joins TRBV6-1 to TRBJ2-2; tentative D call: TRBD2 (5 bases). The germline V gene has CDR1 MNHNS and CDR2 SASEGT. The CDR3 runs 15 residues. Trimming took off 0 bases at V and 6 bases at J, with 11 bases between the two ends. CDR3 loop: CASSEAGELAGELFF. The CDR3 region has the DNA TGTGCCAGCAGTGAAGCTGGGGAGTTGGCCGGGGAGCTGTTTTTT.

The chain combines TRBV12-3 or TRBV12-4 with TRBJ1-1; unclear D gene. The CDR3 is 13 residues long. Between the trimmed V and J ends, which lost 7 bases and 7 bases, there was a span of 16 bases. Written as DNA, the CDR3 is TGTGCCAGCACCTCAAGGGCCAGGAGTGAAGCTTTCTTT. It is translated as CASTSRARSEAFF.

This chain joins TRBV10-3 and TRBJ1-2, with 7 bases fitting TRBD1. With V trimmed by 0 bases and J by 3 bases, 4 bases remained unmatched. The germline V gene encodes CDR1 ENHRY and CDR2 SYGVKD. The CDR3 runs 15 residues. The CDR3 region is CAISESTGSYYGYTF. For the CDR3, the DNA is TGTGCCATCAGTGAGTCGACAGGGTCTTACTATGGCTACACCTTC.

The chain combines TRBV28 with TRBJ1-2; D might be TRBD1 (6 bases). The V and J ends lost 10 bases and 7 bases respectively, with 16 bases between them. CDR1 and CDR2 (germline): MDHEN, SYDVKM. The length of the CDR3 is 12 residues. The CDR3 sequence: CATTTGTSGYTF. The CDR3 nucleotides read TGTGCCACTACGACCGGGACATCTGGCTACACCTTC.

The V gene is TRBV6-5, the J gene TRBJ1-6; D remains ambiguous. Trimming took 7 bases from V and 2 from J, leaving 12 bases between them. The CDR3 runs to 15 residues. The germline gives CDR1 MNHEY, CDR2 SVGAGI. CDR3 in amino acids: CASTRGSPYNSPLHF. CDR3 coding DNA: TGTGCCAGCACGAGAGGGAGTCCCTATAATTCACCCCTCCACTTT.

The chain is built from TRBV28 and TRBJ2-1; D gene unclear. V lost 5 bases to trimming and J lost 8 bases, with 7 bases between them. Per the germline V gene, CDR1 is MDHEN and CDR2 is SYDVKM. CDR3 length equals 11 residues. This CDR3 reads CASSTVDEQFF. The CDR3 coding sequence is TGTGCCAGCAGTACCGTCGATGAGCAGTTCTTC.

Here the CDR3 reads CASSIISGQPQHF. The DNA of the CDR3 is TGTGCCAGTAGTATTATATCCGGGCAGCCCCAGCATTTT. This chain joins TRBV19 and TRBJ1-5; D uncertain. V lost 3 bases and J lost 7, with 10 bases in between. This CDR3 region has 13 residues. In germline, CDR1 is LNHDA, CDR2 SQIVND (reference sequence).

In its sample, this clone was seen once. This rearrangement joins TRBV3-1 (or the pseudogene TRBV3-2) to TRBJ1-5; no clear D. V lost 4 bases and J 0 bases, leaving 13 bases between the germline ends. The length of the CDR3 is 16 residues. CDR1 and CDR2 (germline): LGHDT, YNNKEL (reference sequence). CDR3 DNA sequence: TGTGCCAGCAGCCCCGGTGGGCTGAATAGCAATCAGCCCCAGCATTTT. Protein product: CASSPGGLNSNQPQHF.

This rearrangement joins TRBV2 to TRBJ1-1; D call uncertain. The CDR3 spans 13 residues. The ends were cut back, 4 bases at V and 1 base at J, with 7 bases in the middle. The germline CDR1 and CDR2 sequences are SNHLY and FYNNEI. The CDR3: CASSGQKNTEAFF. The DNA for the CDR3 is TGTGCCAGCAGTGGGCAGAAGAACACTGAAGCTTTCTTT.

The chain recombines TRBV6-5 with TRBJ2-1; a weak D match, TRBD1 (6 bases). The CDR3 is 15 residues long. From germline, CDR1 is MNHEY and CDR2 SVGAGI. V dropped 5 bases and J dropped 5 bases, with 16 bases sitting between them. CDR3 coding DNA: TGTGCCAGCAGTCAGATAGGACAGAAAAACAATGAGCAGTTCTTC. It codes for CASSQIGQKNNEQFF.

The genes are TRBV11-2 and TRBJ2-2; TRBD1 aligns across 8 bases. Per the germline V gene, CDR1 is SGHAT and CDR2 is FQNNGV. There are 18 residues in the CDR3. V was pared by 3 bases and J by 0 bases, with 9 bases of the junction left unmatched. Written as DNA, the CDR3 is TGTGCCAGCAGCTTGAGACAGGGGTACTACCCGAACACCGGGGAGCTGTTTTTT. Translated, it gives CASSLRQGYYPNTGELFF.

The V gene is TRBV5-4, the J gene TRBJ1-1, with 7 bases fitting TRBD1. This CDR3 region has 12 residues. The trim removed 5 bases at V and 6 bases at J, leaving 4 bases unmatched. Germline CDR1 reads SGHNT; CDR2 reads YYREEE (reference sequence). This CDR3 is CASRTGRAEAFF. The DNA for the CDR3 is TGTGCCAGCAGGACAGGGCGCGCTGAAGCTTTCTTT.